This entry is about one T cell receptor (beta chain). Its target is not known. TCRdb's copy holds only in-frame clones and misses some; the assay was immunoSEQ multiplex PCR. The sample yields 110,000 to 150,000 clones, roughly 92% seen once. This specimen comes from a study of T cell responses to AZD1222 COVID-19 vaccine. Study-level results: Clonal diversity was possibly underestimated; the donors were predominantly white British and more often female.

Germline assignment: CDR1 SGHDT and CDR2 YYEEEE. V gave up 2 bases and J gave up 5 bases; unmatched junction bases: 5. The CDR3 is 14 residues long. The chain carries TRBV5-6 and TRBJ1-1, with TRBD1 matching 8 bases. This receptor was obtained from an adult in good health. Sequencing used peripheral blood, obtained on day 0 of AZD1222 vaccination. CDR3 sequence reads: CASSFQDRETEAFF. Written as DNA, the CDR3 is TGTGCCAGCAGCTTTCAGGACAGGGAAACTGAAGCTTTCTTT. The full variable domain, rest sourced from reference TRBV5-6 and TRBJ1-1, is DAGVTQSPTHLIKTRGQQVTLRCSPKSGHDTVSWYQQALGQGPQFIFQYYEEEERQRGNFPDRFSGHQFPNYSSELNVNALLLGDSALYLCASSFQDRETEAFFGQGTRLTVV.